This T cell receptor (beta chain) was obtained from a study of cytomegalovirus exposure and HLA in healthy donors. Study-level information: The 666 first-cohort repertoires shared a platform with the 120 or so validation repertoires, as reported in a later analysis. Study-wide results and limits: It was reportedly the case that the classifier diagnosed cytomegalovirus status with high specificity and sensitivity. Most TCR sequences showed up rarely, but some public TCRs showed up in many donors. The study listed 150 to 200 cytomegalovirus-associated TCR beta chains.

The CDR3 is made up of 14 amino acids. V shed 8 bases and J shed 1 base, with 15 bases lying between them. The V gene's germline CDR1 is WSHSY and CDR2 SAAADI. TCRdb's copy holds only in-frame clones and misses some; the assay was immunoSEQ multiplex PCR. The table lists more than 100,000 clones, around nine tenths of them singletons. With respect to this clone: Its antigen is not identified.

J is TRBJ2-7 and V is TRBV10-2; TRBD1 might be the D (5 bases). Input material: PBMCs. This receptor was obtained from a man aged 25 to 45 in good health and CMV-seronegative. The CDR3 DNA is TGCGCCAGCCTTGAGATTCAGGGTTCCTACGAGCAGTACTTC. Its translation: CASLEIQGSYEQYF.